Below are 27 T cell receptor beta chains sequenced from a single sample in a study of shared clonotypes between healthy human individuals. Assay used: immunoSEQ multiplex PCR; TCRdb lists only in-frame clones, some missing. The data show some 2,000,000 clones, with 95% seen just once and about 0.13% held by the top ten. Source material: naive CD4+ T cells sorted from blood. This sample's subset: CD45RA+ positively selected. The receptors come from a man between 18 and 35 years old in good health.

The chain employs TRBV19 and TRBJ1-1; TRBD1 agrees at 12 bases. This CDR3 has 15 residues. V shed 5 bases and J 6 bases; nucleotides not matched to a gene: 7. The germline V gene encodes CDR1 LNHDA and CDR2 SQIVND (reference sequence). CDR3 in amino acids: CASSSSGQGAPEAFF. In nucleotides, the CDR3 is TGTGCCAGTAGTTCCTCGGGACAGGGGGCCCCTGAAGCTTTCTTT.

The chain recombines TRBV5-4 with TRBJ1-2; D not resolved. The CDR3 extends over 14 amino acids. V shed 2 bases and J shed 1 base, with 9 bases lying between them. The germline CDR1 and CDR2 sequences are SGHNT and YYREEE (reference sequence). The CDR3 protein is CASSFSMFNYGYTF. For the CDR3, the DNA is TGTGCCAGCAGCTTCTCGATGTTTAACTATGGCTACACCTTC.

The table lists this clone with a count of one. V gene TRBV30 combines with J gene TRBJ1-4; D ambiguous. This CDR3 contains 14 residues. Germline CDR1 and CDR2: GTSNPN and SVGIG (reference sequence). V lost 3 bases to trimming and J lost 7 bases, with 15 bases between them. The CDR3 loop reads CAWSLLPGREKLFF. The CDR3 bases are TGTGCCTGGAGCCTCCTCCCGGGCCGTGAAAAACTGTTTTTT.

The rearrangement links TRBV5-8 to TRBJ2-2; 8 nucleotides align to TRBD1. Per germline, CDR1 SGHTS and CDR2 YDEGEE. The CDR3 extends over 15 amino acids. The J segment lost 5 bases and the V segment lost 5 bases, leaving 8 bases of the junction unmatched. The DNA of the CDR3 is TGTGCCAGCAGTCTCAGGGGGCGAGTGACCGGGGAGCTGTTTTTT. This codes for CASSLRGRVTGELFF.

The chain is built from TRBV9 and TRBJ2-3; D might be TRBD2 (6 bases). Between the trimmed V and J ends, which lost 1 base and 1 base, there was a span of 19 bases. Germline V gene data show CDR1 as SGDLS and CDR2 as YYNGEE. This CDR3 has 18 amino acids. The CDR3 spells CASSVSGGTAIGTDTQYF. The CDR3 region has the DNA TGTGCCAGCAGCGTATCTGGAGGGACGGCCATCGGCACAGATACGCAGTATTTT.

V usage is TRBV7-2 and J usage is TRBJ2-5; 7 nucleotides align to TRBD2. The germline gives CDR1 SGHTA, CDR2 FQGNSA. The CDR3 is 16 residues long. Unmatched junction bases numbered 10, after V lost 1 base and J lost 5 bases. This CDR3 reads CASSLGGSGEGETQYF. Written as DNA, the CDR3 is TGTGCCAGCAGCTTAGGGGGAAGCGGGGAGGGTGAGACCCAGTACTTC.

This sequence joins TRBV5-1 and TRBJ2-7; D is possibly TRBD2 (6 bases). Germline loops: CDR1 SGHRS, CDR2 YFSETQ. This CDR3 is built from 14 residues. Deletions cut 4 bases from V and 6 bases from J, with 17 bases between. The CDR3 here is CASSVTGDLIEQYF. In DNA, the CDR3 is TGCGCCAGCAGCGTCACTGGGGACTTGATCGAGCAGTACTTC.

This chain connects TRBV5-1 to TRBJ1-3, with TRBD1 as a possible D gene (5 bases). The CDR3 has 16 amino acids. CDR1 and CDR2 from the germline V gene are SGHRS and YFSETQ. V lost 1 base to trimming and J lost 0 bases, with 11 bases between them. In DNA form, the CDR3 reads TGCGCCAGCAGCTTGTCGGGACCGACCTCTGGAAACACCATATATTTT. It translates to CASSLSGPTSGNTIYF.

As for this clone: Other DNA sequences in the sample encode the same CDR3. The chain links TRBV28 to TRBJ2-7; 9 bases map to TRBD1. Germline assignment: CDR1 MDHEN and CDR2 SYDVKM. V was pared by 6 bases and J by 3 bases, with 0 bases of the junction left unmatched. The CDR3 extends over 12 amino acids. In DNA, the CDR3 is TGTGCCAGCAGGGGACAGGGCTACGAGCAGTACTTC. This encodes CASRGQGYEQYF.

The rearrangement uses TRBV5-4 and TRBJ2-2, with a possible D match to TRBD1 (5 bases). Germline V lookup: CDR1 SGHNT, CDR2 YYREEE (reference sequence). V lost 1 base to trimming and J lost 1 base, with 11 bases between them. The length of the CDR3 is 16 residues. The CDR3 DNA reads as TGTGCCAGCAGCTTGTTAGGGGTCGGGAACACCGGGGAGCTGTTTTTT. Amino acid sequence: CASSLLGVGNTGELFF.

The V gene is TRBV5-5, the J gene TRBJ2-7; 9 nucleotides match TRBD1. Germline loops: CDR1 SGHKS, CDR2 YYEKEE (reference sequence). V shed 1 base, J shed 5 bases, and the junction held 1 base outside the gene matches. The CDR3 is 13 residues long. The CDR3 region is CASSLTGGHEQYF. CDR3 DNA sequence: TGTGCCAGCAGCTTGACAGGGGGCCACGAGCAGTACTTC.

This clone is a singleton in its sample. The rearrangement links TRBV19 to TRBJ2-2; the D is unclear. V lost 2 bases, J lost 3 bases, and 10 bases lay in between. Germline assignment: CDR1 LNHDA and CDR2 SQIVND (reference sequence). The CDR3 runs 15 residues. This CDR3 is CASSIRLTDTGELFF. Written as DNA, the CDR3 is TGTGCCAGTAGTATAAGGTTAACGGACACCGGGGAGCTGTTTTTT. Together with reference TRBV19 and TRBJ2-2, the CDR3 gives the full variable domain: DGGITQSPKYLFRKEGQNVTLSCEQNLNHDAMYWYRQDPGQGLRLIYYSQIVNDFQKGDIAEGYSVSREKKESFPLTVTSAQKNPTAFYLCASSIRLTDTGELFFGEGSRLTVL.

The chain couples TRBV11-2 to TRBJ2-1, with 9 bases matching TRBD2. The CDR3 spans 16 residues. From germline, CDR1 is SGHAT and CDR2 FQNNGV. Unmatched junction bases numbered 9, after V lost 5 bases and J lost 4 bases. Here the CDR3 reads CASSRRLADIYNEQFF. In nucleotides, the CDR3 is TGTGCCAGCAGCAGGAGACTAGCGGACATATACAATGAGCAGTTCTTC.

This chain joins TRBV11-3 and TRBJ2-2; tentatively, D is TRBD2 (6 bases). Trimming removed 3 bases at V and 6 bases at J, with 8 bases between. CDR3 length: 13 residues. Germline V gene sequence: CDR1 SGHNT, CDR2 YENEEA. The CDR3 region has the DNA TGTGCCAGCAGCTTCGGGGAGGCCGGGGAGCTGTTTTTT. It translates to CASSFGEAGELFF.

The chain recombines TRBV10-3 with TRBJ1-1; no clear D gene. The germline CDR1 and CDR2 sequences are ENHRY and SYGVKD. The V gene lost 1 base and the J gene lost 1 base, with 13 bases spanning the gap. The CDR3 extends over 16 amino acids. The CDR3 sequence is CAISEYQTKENTEAFF. CDR3 DNA: TGTGCCATCAGTGAGTACCAGACAAAGGAGAACACTGAAGCTTTCTTT.

The chain is built from TRBV9 and TRBJ1-1; possible D gene TRBD1, 5 bases. Germline CDR1 and CDR2: SGDLS and YYNGEE. The germline V and J ends were trimmed by 0 bases and 5 bases, with 11 bases remaining between them. CDR3 size: 14 residues. The CDR3 DNA reads as TGTGCCAGCAGCGTAGATCCAGGGAGTACTGAAGCTTTCTTT. Its translation is CASSVDPGSTEAFF. Looking up the rest from reference TRBV9 and TRBJ1-1 gives the full variable domain: DSGVTQTPKHLITATGQRVTLRCSPRSGDLSVYWYQQSLDQGLQFLIQYYNGEERAKGNILERFSAQQFPDLHSELNLSSLELGDSALYFCASSVDPGSTEAFFGQGTRLTVV.

This chain uses TRBV2 with TRBJ2-1; TRBD1 is a possible D gene (5 bases). This CDR3 has 14 amino acids. V gave up 8 bases and J gave up 3 bases, with 14 bases separating them. The germline V gene encodes CDR1 SNHLY and CDR2 FYNNEI. The CDR3 protein is CASYGATDYNEQFF. The CDR3 nucleotides are TGTGCCAGCTATGGGGCGACAGACTACAATGAGCAGTTCTTC.

The rearrangement uses TRBV7-4 and TRBJ2-1, with D possibly TRBD1 on 6 matching bases. This CDR3 contains 16 residues. V lost 5 bases to trimming and J lost 0 bases, with 14 bases between them. The germline V gene encodes CDR1 SGHVT and CDR2 SQSDAQ. The CDR3 nucleotides are TGTGCCAGCAGCCATTACAGGGATAGCTCCTACAATGAGCAGTTCTTC. Translating it yields CASSHYRDSSYNEQFF.

The chain uses TRBV11-2 and TRBJ1-4; D may be TRBD1 (5 bases). Between the trimmed V and J ends, which lost 0 bases and 7 bases, there was a span of 15 bases. The CDR3 has 16 residues. In germline, CDR1 is SGHAT, CDR2 FQNNGV. The CDR3, as DNA: TGTGCCAGCAGCTTAGAGGGGGGAAAAACGGCTGAAAAACTGTTTTTT. Translating it yields CASSLEGGKTAEKLFF. The full variable domain, with the rest looked up from reference TRBV11-2 and TRBJ1-4, is EAGVAQSPRYKIIEKRQSVAFWCNPISGHATLYWYQQILGQGPKLLIQFQNNGVVDDSQLPKDRFSAERLKGVDSTLKIQPAKLEDSAVYLCASSLEGGKTAEKLFFGSGTQLSVL.

This chain links TRBV6-5 with TRBJ2-7, with D perhaps matching TRBD2 (7 bases). The germline V gene has CDR1 MNHEY and CDR2 SVGAGI. Trimming removed 5 bases from V and 1 base from J, with 15 bases in between. The CDR3 has 15 amino acids. CDR3 nucleotides: TGTGCCAGCAGTCCCGGGGGGCACCAATCCTACGAGCAGTACTTC. Translated: CASSPGGHQSYEQYF.

The V gene is TRBV10-1, the J gene TRBJ2-7; possibly TRBD1 for D (6 bases). Germline-derived CDR1 and CDR2 are WNHNN and SYGVQD (reference sequence). The CDR3 is 14 amino acids. V was shortened by 1 base and J by 5 bases, with 12 bases between the two germline ends. The CDR3 DNA reads TGCGCCAGCAGTGAGTACAGGGTCGACGACGAGCAGTACTTC. This sequence encodes CASSEYRVDDEQYF.

A single count supports this clone. This chain links TRBV4-3 with TRBJ1-5; D is undetermined. V lost 0 bases and J 6 bases, leaving 9 bases between the germline ends. Germline V gene sequence: CDR1 LGHNA, CDR2 YSLEER. The CDR3 runs 14 residues. The CDR3 region is CASSQEGGRQPQHF. Here the CDR3 DNA reads TGCGCCAGCAGCCAAGAGGGCGGGCGTCAGCCCCAGCATTTT.

The chain uses TRBV18 and TRBJ1-6, with D hard to call. Trimming left V 4 bases short and J 9 bases short, with 13 bases between. The CDR3 is 14 amino acids. Germline V gene data show CDR1 as KGHSH and CDR2 as LQKENI. DNA for the CDR3: TGTGCCAGCTCACTCGAAGGGTTGGTTTCACCCCTCCACTTT. This encodes CASSLEGLVSPLHF.

A note on this clone: Within the sample, other DNA sequences also encode this same CDR3. The V gene is TRBV18, the J gene TRBJ1-1; maybe TRBD1 (5 bases). This CDR3 comprises 13 residues. Trimming cost V 6 bases and J 1 base, with 9 bases left between them. The germline CDR1 and CDR2 sequences are KGHSH and LQKENI. CDR3 residues: CASSQGANTEAFF. In DNA form, the CDR3 reads TGTGCCAGCTCGCAGGGCGCGAACACTGAAGCTTTCTTT.

Here the CDR3 DNA reads TGCGCCAGCAGCGCCGCGAACACCGGGGAGCTGTTTTTT. Encoded protein: CASSAANTGELFF. The chain carries TRBV5-1 and TRBJ2-2, with D hard to call. The CDR3 runs 13 residues. Germline loops: CDR1 SGHRS, CDR2 YFSETQ. Between the trimmed V and J ends, which lost 4 bases and 0 bases, there was a span of 4 bases.

About this clone itself: Different DNA sequences within this sample yield the same CDR3. The chain uses TRBV5-4 and TRBJ1-1, with D tentatively TRBD1 (5 bases). The germline V gene has CDR1 SGHNT and CDR2 YYREEE (reference sequence). This CDR3 is 15 amino acids long. V was shortened by 0 bases and J by 1 base, with 10 bases between the two germline ends. This CDR3 is CASSLEGAGNTEAFF. The CDR3 nucleotides read TGTGCCAGCAGCTTGGAAGGGGCTGGGAACACTGAAGCTTTCTTT.

Only one count was recorded for this clone. Within the sample, other DNA sequences also encode this same CDR3. The CDR3 here is CASSLARGYEQYF. In DNA form, the CDR3 reads TGTGCCAGCAGCTTAGCGCGGGGGTACGAGCAGTACTTC. The chain is built from TRBV7-3 and TRBJ2-7; 7 bases are shared with TRBD2. The CDR3 extends over 13 amino acids. V dropped 2 bases and J dropped 4; count of bases not matched to a gene: 2. CDR1 is SGHTA and CDR2 is FQGTGA in the germline V gene.